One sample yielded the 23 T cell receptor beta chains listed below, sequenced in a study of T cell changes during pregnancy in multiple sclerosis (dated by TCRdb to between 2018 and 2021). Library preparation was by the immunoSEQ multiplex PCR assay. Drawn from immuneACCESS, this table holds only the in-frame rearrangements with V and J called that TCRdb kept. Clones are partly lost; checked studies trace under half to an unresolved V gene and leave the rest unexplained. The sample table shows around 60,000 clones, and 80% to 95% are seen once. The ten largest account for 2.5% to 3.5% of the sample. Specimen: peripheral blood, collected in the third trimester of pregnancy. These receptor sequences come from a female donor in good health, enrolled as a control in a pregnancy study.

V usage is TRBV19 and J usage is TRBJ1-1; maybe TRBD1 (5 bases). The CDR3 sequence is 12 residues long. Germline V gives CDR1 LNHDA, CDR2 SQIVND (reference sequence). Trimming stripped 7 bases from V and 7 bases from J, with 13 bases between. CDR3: CASKTLDSEAFF. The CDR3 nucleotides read TGTGCCAGTAAGACCCTCGACAGTGAAGCTTTCTTT.

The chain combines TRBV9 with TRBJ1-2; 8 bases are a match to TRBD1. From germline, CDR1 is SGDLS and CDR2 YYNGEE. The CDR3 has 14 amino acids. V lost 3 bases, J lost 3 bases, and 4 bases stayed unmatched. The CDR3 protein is CASSEDRDDYGYTF. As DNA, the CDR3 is TGTGCCAGCAGCGAGGACAGGGATGACTATGGCTACACCTTC.

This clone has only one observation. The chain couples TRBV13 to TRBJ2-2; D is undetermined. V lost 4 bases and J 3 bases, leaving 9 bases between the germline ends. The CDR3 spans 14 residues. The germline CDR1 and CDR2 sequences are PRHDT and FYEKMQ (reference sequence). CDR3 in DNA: TGTGCCAGCAGCTCCCTAACTGACACCGGGGAGCTGTTTTTT. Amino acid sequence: CASSSLTDTGELFF.

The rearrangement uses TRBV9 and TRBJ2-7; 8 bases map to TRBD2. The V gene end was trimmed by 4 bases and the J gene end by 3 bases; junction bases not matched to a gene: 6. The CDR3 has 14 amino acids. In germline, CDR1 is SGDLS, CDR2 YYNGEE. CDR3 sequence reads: CASSPRGGYYEQYF. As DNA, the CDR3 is TGTGCCAGCAGCCCCCGGGGGGGCTACTACGAGCAGTACTTC.

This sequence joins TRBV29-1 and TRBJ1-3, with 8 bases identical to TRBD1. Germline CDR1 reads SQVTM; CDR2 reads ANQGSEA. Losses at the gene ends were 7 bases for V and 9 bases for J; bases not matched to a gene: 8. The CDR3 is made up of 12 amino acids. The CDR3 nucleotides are TGCAGCGCCGGACAGGGTGAGGCCACCATATATTTT. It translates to CSAGQGEATIYF.

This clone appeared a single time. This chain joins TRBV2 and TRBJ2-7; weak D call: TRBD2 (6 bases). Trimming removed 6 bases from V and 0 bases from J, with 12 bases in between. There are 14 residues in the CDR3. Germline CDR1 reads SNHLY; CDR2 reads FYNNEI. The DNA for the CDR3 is TGTGCCAGCAGGGAGGGCTGGAGCTCCTACGAGCAGTACTTC. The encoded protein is CASREGWSSYEQYF.

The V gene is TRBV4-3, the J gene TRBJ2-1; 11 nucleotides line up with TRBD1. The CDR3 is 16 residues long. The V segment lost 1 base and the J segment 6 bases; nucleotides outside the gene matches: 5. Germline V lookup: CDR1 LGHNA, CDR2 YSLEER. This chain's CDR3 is CASSQASGTGGNEQFF. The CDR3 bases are TGCGCCAGCAGCCAAGCGTCCGGGACAGGGGGCAATGAGCAGTTCTTC.

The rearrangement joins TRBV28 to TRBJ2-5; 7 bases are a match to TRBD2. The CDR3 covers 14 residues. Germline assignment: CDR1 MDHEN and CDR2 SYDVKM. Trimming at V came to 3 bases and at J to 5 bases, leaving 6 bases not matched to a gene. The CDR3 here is CASSLGGRLETQYF. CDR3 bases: TGTGCCAGCAGTTTGGGCGGGAGACTTGAGACCCAGTACTTC.

CDR3: CASSGEGSGSFYEQYF. The CDR3 bases are TGTGCCAGCAGTGGGGAGGGGAGCGGGAGCTTCTACGAGCAGTACTTC. The chain employs TRBV25-1 and TRBJ2-7; 8 bases are shared with TRBD2. CDR1 is MGHDK, CDR2 SYGVNS, per germline. J was trimmed by 3 bases and V by 4 bases; bases with no gene match: 11. CDR3 length: 16 residues.

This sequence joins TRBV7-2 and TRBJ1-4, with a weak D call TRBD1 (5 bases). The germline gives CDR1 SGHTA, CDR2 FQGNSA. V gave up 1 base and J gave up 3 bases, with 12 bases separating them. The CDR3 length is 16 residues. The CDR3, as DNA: TGTGCCAGCAGCTTAGTATTGGGGCTGGCTAATGAAAAACTGTTTTTT. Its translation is CASSLVLGLANEKLFF.

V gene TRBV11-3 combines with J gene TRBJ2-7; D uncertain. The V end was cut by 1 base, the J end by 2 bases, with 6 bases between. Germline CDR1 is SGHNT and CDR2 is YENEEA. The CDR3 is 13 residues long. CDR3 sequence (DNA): TGTGCCAGCAGCTTAGTTGGCACCTACGAGCAGTACTTC. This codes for CASSLVGTYEQYF.

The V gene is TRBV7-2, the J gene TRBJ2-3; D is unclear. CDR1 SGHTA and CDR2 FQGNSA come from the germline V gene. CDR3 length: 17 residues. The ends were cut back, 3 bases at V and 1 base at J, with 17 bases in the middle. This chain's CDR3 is CASSFPPGSIGTDTQYF. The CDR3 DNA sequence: TGTGCCAGCAGCTTCCCTCCGGGTAGCATCGGCACAGATACGCAGTATTTT.

CDR3 sequence: CASSLTGVWGYTF. The CDR3 DNA reads TGTGCCAGCAGCTTGACAGGAGTATGGGGCTACACCTTC. This chain uses TRBV7-9 with TRBJ1-2, with TRBD1 as a possible D gene (6 bases). The CDR3 has 13 residues. V lost 3 bases and J lost 8, with 13 bases in between. Germline CDR1 reads SEHNR; CDR2 reads FQNEAQ (reference sequence).

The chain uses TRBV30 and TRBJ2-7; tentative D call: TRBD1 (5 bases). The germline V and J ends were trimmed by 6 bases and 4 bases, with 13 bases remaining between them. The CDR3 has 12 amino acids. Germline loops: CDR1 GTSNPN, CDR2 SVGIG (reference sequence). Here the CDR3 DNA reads TGTGCCTGTTCAAGGGGTCCGTACGAGCAGTACTTC. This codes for CACSRGPYEQYF.

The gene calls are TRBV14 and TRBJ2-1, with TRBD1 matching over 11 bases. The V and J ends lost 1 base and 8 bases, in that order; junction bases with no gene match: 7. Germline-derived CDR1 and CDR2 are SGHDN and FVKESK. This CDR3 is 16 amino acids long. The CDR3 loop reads CASSQVSGQGAYEQFF. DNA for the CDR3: TGTGCCAGCAGCCAAGTGTCCGGACAGGGGGCGTATGAGCAGTTCTTC.

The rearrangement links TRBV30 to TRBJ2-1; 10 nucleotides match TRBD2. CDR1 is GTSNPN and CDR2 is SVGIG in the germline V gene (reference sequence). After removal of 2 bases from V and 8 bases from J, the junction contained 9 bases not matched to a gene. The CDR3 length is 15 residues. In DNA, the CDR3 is TGTGCCTGGAGTCAAGGGACTAGCGTAGACCATGAGCAGTTCTTC. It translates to CAWSQGTSVDHEQFF.

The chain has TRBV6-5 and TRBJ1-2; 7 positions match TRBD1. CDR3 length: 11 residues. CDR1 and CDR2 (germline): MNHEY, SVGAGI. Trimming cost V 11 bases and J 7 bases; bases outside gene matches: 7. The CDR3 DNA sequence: TGTGCCGTGAGGGGGCTAGGTGGCTACACCTTC. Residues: CAVRGLGGYTF.

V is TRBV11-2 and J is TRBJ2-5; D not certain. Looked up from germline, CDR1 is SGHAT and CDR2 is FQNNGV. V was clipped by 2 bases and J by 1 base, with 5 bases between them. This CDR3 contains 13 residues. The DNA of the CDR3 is TGTGCCAGCAGCTTATTCGGCCAAGAGACCCAGTACTTC. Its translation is CASSLFGQETQYF.

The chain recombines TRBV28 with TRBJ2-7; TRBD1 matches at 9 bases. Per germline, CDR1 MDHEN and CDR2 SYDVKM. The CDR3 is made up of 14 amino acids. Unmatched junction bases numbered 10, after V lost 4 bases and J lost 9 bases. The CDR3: CASSSLTGGAGQYF. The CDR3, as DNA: TGTGCCAGCAGTTCCCTGACAGGGGGGGCGGGGCAGTACTTC.

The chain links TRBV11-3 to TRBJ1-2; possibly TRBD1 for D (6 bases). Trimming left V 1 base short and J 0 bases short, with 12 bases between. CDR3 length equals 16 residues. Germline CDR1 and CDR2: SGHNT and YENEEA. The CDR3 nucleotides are TGTGCCAGCAGCTTAGGTCTGGACAGATCTAACTATGGCTACACCTTC. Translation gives CASSLGLDRSNYGYTF.

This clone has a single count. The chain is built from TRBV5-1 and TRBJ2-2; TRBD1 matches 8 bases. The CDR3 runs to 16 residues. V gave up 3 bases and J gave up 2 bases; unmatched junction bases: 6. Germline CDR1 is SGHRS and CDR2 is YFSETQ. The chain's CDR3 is CASSSGQVLNTGELFF. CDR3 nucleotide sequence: TGCGCCAGCAGCTCGGGACAGGTGCTAAACACCGGGGAGCTGTTTTTT.

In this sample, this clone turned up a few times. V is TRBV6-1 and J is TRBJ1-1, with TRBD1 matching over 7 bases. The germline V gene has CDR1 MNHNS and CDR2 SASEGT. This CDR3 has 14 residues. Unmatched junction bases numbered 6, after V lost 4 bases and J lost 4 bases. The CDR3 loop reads CASSAYRGGTEAFF. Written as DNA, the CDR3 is TGTGCCAGCAGTGCCTACAGGGGAGGCACTGAAGCTTTCTTT.

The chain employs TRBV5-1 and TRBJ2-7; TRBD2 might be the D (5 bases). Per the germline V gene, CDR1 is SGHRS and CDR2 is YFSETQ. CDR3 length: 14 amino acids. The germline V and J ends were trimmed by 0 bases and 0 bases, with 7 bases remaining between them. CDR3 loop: CASSLGLLSYEQYF. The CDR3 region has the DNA TGCGCCAGCAGCTTGGGACTACTCTCCTACGAGCAGTACTTC.